One sample yielded the 24 T cell receptor beta chains listed below, sequenced in a study of shared clonotypes between healthy human individuals. Measured with immunoSEQ multiplex PCR; TCRdb has only the in-frame clones, and not every one. This sample carries 490,000 or so clones, roughly four fifths of them seen once, and the ten largest clones take over 10%. What was sequenced was PBMCs. The receptor source for this set is a middle-aged woman in good health. Some clones in this sample may be carry-over from other donors' samples.

V usage is TRBV5-8 and J usage is TRBJ2-3, with TRBD2 identical over 10 bases. CDR1 is SGHTS, CDR2 YDEGEE, per germline. The CDR3 is 16 amino acids. Trimming at V came to 4 bases and at J to 2 bases, leaving 7 bases not matched to a gene. The CDR3: CASSPGLAVYTDTQYF. CDR3 nucleotides: TGTGCCAGCAGCCCCGGACTAGCGGTCTACACAGATACGCAGTATTTT.

A single count supports this clone. A far larger clone is just one base off, so this is likely a read error. The CDR3 nucleotides read TGTGCCAGCAGCTTACGGACAGGGGGCACTGAAGCTTTCTTT. It is translated as CASSLRTGGTEAFF. This chain joins TRBV7-9 and TRBJ1-1, with 10 bases that match TRBD1. CDR1 and CDR2 (germline): SEHNR, FQNEAQ (reference sequence). The CDR3 runs 14 residues. Germline trimming cut 2 bases from V and 4 bases from J; bases unmatched to any gene: 1.

The chain joins TRBV11-2 to TRBJ1-1, with D possibly matching TRBD1 (5 bases). Trimming removed 1 base from V and 1 base from J, with 19 bases in between. Germline-derived CDR1 and CDR2 are SGHAT and FQNNGV. This CDR3 has 18 residues. The CDR3 DNA sequence: TGTGCCAGCAGCTTAGCGCTATGGGGCCAGGCCGAGAACACTGAAGCTTTCTTT. Translating gives CASSLALWGQAENTEAFF.

About this clone: One base away lies a much larger clone, so this may be a sequencing read error. The J gene is TRBJ2-3, the V gene TRBV7-9; D not resolved. CDR3 length equals 13 residues. V was clipped by 4 bases and J by 0 bases, with 5 bases between them. Germline V gives CDR1 SEHNR, CDR2 FQNEAQ (reference sequence). The CDR3: CASSSSSTDTQYF. CDR3 bases: TGTGCCAGCAGCTCGAGTAGCACAGATACGCAGTATTTT.

V gene TRBV18 combines with J gene TRBJ1-1; TRBD1 matches 8 bases. Losses at the gene ends were 0 bases for V and 1 base for J; bases not matched to a gene: 1. CDR3 size: 15 residues. CDR1 is KGHSH, CDR2 LQKENI, per germline. The CDR3 protein is CASSPPQGANTEAFF. In DNA, the CDR3 is TGTGCCAGCTCACCACCGCAGGGGGCGAACACTGAAGCTTTCTTT.

The chain has TRBV5-1 and TRBJ2-7; tentative D call: TRBD1 (6 bases). The CDR3 totals 13 residues. Trimming took 2 bases from V and 4 from J, leaving 10 bases between them. Per germline, CDR1 SGHRS and CDR2 YFSETQ. This chain's CDR3 is CASSFQGLYEQYF. For the CDR3, the DNA is TGCGCCAGCAGCTTCCAGGGGCTTTACGAGCAGTACTTC.

V usage is TRBV2 and J usage is TRBJ1-2, with a weak D call TRBD1 (5 bases). CDR3 length: 15 residues. The V end lost 3 bases, the J end lost 8 bases, and 19 bases lay between the germline ends. CDR1 is SNHLY and CDR2 is FYNNEI in the germline V gene. The CDR3 spells CASSDVTVLRLGYTF. The CDR3 nucleotides are TGTGCCAGCAGTGATGTGACAGTCCTACGGTTGGGCTACACCTTC.

The CDR3 DNA reads as TGTGCCAGCTCATCCCCAGGGAATCGGGGGAACACTGAAGCTTTCTTT. Its translation is CASSSPGNRGNTEAFF. The chain links TRBV6-6 to TRBJ1-1; a possible D gene is TRBD1 (5 bases). CDR1 is MNHNY and CDR2 is SVGAGI in the germline V gene (reference sequence). This CDR3 contains 16 residues. The V gene lost 8 bases and the J gene lost 1 base, with 20 bases spanning the gap.

This rearrangement joins TRBV6-1 to TRBJ1-4; TRBD1 might be the D (6 bases). The V gene's germline CDR1 is MNHNS and CDR2 SASEGT. The CDR3 is made up of 17 amino acids. The V gene lost 0 bases and the J gene lost 6 bases, with 17 bases spanning the gap. The CDR3 loop is CASSEAPRGASYEKLFF. The CDR3, as DNA: TGTGCCAGCAGTGAAGCCCCTCGGGGGGCCTCCTATGAAAAACTGTTTTTT.

V gene TRBV28 combines with J gene TRBJ1-5; 7 positions agree with TRBD1. CDR1 MDHEN and CDR2 SYDVKM come from the germline V gene. The CDR3 is made up of 15 amino acids. With V trimmed by 5 bases and J by 9 bases, 13 bases remained unmatched. CDR3 coding DNA: TGTGCCAGCAGTCCCCGACGACAGGGCGATCGGCCCCAGCATTTT. This translates into CASSPRRQGDRPQHF.

CDR3 sequence reads: CASSLSPWSGKDDEQYF. CDR3 in DNA: TGTGCCAGCAGTTTATCCCCCTGGTCAGGGAAAGACGACGAGCAGTACTTC. V usage is TRBV28 and J usage is TRBJ2-7, with TRBD1 as a possible D gene (5 bases). The CDR3 is 17 residues long. Germline assignment: CDR1 MDHEN and CDR2 SYDVKM. V shed 1 base and J shed 5 bases, with 21 bases lying between them.

The V call is TRBV7-8, the J call TRBJ1-1; no firm D call. Germline V gene sequence: CDR1 SGHVS, CDR2 FQNEAQ. Trimming took 0 bases from V and 10 from J, leaving 9 bases between them. The CDR3 is made up of 12 amino acids. DNA of the CDR3: TGTGCCAGCAGCTTAGCGACGGGTGGAGCTTTCTTT. Protein sequence: CASSLATGGAFF.

This clone was seen once. This rearrangement joins TRBV5-4 to TRBJ2-1; 10 bases align to TRBD1. The CDR3 is 17 residues long. In germline, CDR1 is SGHNT, CDR2 YYREEE (reference sequence). Unmatched junction bases numbered 11, after V lost 4 bases and J lost 4 bases. The DNA for the CDR3 is TGTGCCAGCAGCAACTTTCCCCGGACAGGGGGTTACAATGAGCAGTTCTTC. It translates to CASSNFPRTGGYNEQFF.

This clone has a handful of counts. This chain uses TRBV7-9 with TRBJ1-6; D not resolved. Trimming pared 5 bases from V and 0 bases from J, leaving 11 bases between. This CDR3 is built from 16 residues. Per germline, CDR1 SEHNR and CDR2 FQNEAQ (reference sequence). The CDR3 loop is CASSPLESSYNSPLHF. The CDR3, as DNA: TGTGCCAGCAGCCCCCTGGAGAGCTCCTATAATTCACCCCTCCACTTT.

This clone was seen only a few times. The CDR3 DNA reads as TGTGCCAGCTCACCACCGGGGACGCGCAGCTCCTACGAGCAGTACTTC. Protein product: CASSPPGTRSSYEQYF. The rearrangement links TRBV18 to TRBJ2-7, with D perhaps given as TRBD1 or TRBD2 (5 bases each). CDR1 and CDR2 from the germline V gene are KGHSH and LQKENI. This CDR3 has 16 residues. V was cut by 0 bases and J by 0 bases, with 12 bases left in between.

The genes are TRBV2 and TRBJ2-3; D is tentatively TRBD1 or TRBD2 (5 bases each). The germline CDR1 and CDR2 sequences are SNHLY and FYNNEI. V gave up 8 bases and J gave up 1 base, with 10 bases separating them. This CDR3 spans 13 amino acids. CDR3 protein: CASWGYGTDTQYF. As DNA, the CDR3 is TGTGCCAGCTGGGGGTACGGCACAGATACGCAGTATTTT.

This rearrangement joins TRBV28 to TRBJ2-5; D is tentatively TRBD1 or TRBD2 (5 bases each). Germline V CDR1 and CDR2: MDHEN, SYDVKM. This CDR3 comprises 13 residues. V was trimmed by 6 bases and J by 8 bases, leaving 16 bases between them. CDR3 region: CASSWDPGRTQYF. In nucleotides, the CDR3 is TGTGCCAGCAGCTGGGACCCGGGGAGAACCCAGTACTTC.

The V call is TRBV7-2, the J call TRBJ1-1; 8 nucleotides align to TRBD1. This CDR3 has 14 residues. The J segment lost 4 bases and the V segment lost 5 bases, leaving 6 bases of the junction unmatched. From germline, CDR1 is SGHTA and CDR2 FQGNSA. The CDR3 region is CASSSRGRSTEAFF. The CDR3 nucleotides are TGTGCCAGCAGCAGCAGGGGGCGTAGCACTGAAGCTTTCTTT.

V and J are TRBV2 and TRBJ2-7; a weak D match, TRBD2 (7 bases). The CDR3 contains 13 residues. CDR1 is SNHLY and CDR2 is FYNNEI in the germline V gene. Trimming cost V 4 bases and J 4 bases, with 11 bases left between them. CDR3 in DNA: TGTGCCAGCAGTGTAAGGGGGGGTTACGAGCAGTACTTC. Protein product: CASSVRGGYEQYF.

This sequence joins TRBV27 and TRBJ2-1, with TRBD2 identical over 9 bases. In germline, CDR1 is MNHEY, CDR2 SMNVEV (reference sequence). This CDR3 is 17 amino acids long. J gave up 7 bases and V 5 bases, and 15 bases lay outside the gene matches. CDR3 DNA sequence: TGTGCCAGCAGTCCCCACGGGGTGCTAGCGGGACGAAATGAGCAGTTCTTC. It yields the protein CASSPHGVLAGRNEQFF.

The chain recombines TRBV7-9 with TRBJ2-7; 13 bases line up with TRBD2. J lost 5 bases, V lost 5 bases, and 3 bases had no gene match. Germline V CDR1 and CDR2: SEHNR, FQNEAQ (reference sequence). This CDR3 comprises 14 residues. The CDR3 loop is CASSQLAGGHEQYF. The CDR3 region has the DNA TGTGCCAGCAGCCAACTAGCGGGAGGGCACGAGCAGTACTTC.

V and J are TRBV7-9 and TRBJ2-1, with D uncertain. Trimming stripped 1 base from V and 0 bases from J, with 7 bases between. From germline, CDR1 is SEHNR and CDR2 FQNEAQ (reference sequence). The CDR3 has 15 residues. CDR3 region: CASSLGQNSYNEQFF. In nucleotides, the CDR3 is TGTGCCAGCAGCTTAGGGCAGAACTCCTACAATGAGCAGTTCTTC.

This rearrangement joins TRBV11-2 to TRBJ2-3; TRBD2 matches 8 bases. CDR1 SGHAT and CDR2 FQNNGV come from the germline V gene. CDR3 length equals 16 residues. V lost 3 bases to trimming and J lost 4 bases; unmatched junction nucleotides: 9. The DNA of the CDR3 is TGTGCCAGCAGCTTTACCCCGGGACTAGTGTCAGATACGCAGTATTTT. This translates into CASSFTPGLVSDTQYF.

The gene calls are TRBV30 and TRBJ1-1; maybe TRBD1 (6 bases). Germline-derived CDR1 and CDR2 are GTSNPN and SVGIG (reference sequence). The V gene lost 4 bases and the J gene lost 1 base, with 13 bases spanning the gap. This CDR3 comprises 14 residues. CDR3 region: CAWTWGGGNTEAFF. The CDR3 DNA reads as TGTGCCTGGACTTGGGGAGGGGGGAACACTGAAGCTTTCTTT.